This T cell receptor beta chain was identified in a study of blood T cells in healthy people across ages. The study's findings and limits: Whereas aged donors had fewer naive CD4+ cells, long-lived donors had more of them and higher diversity. Diversity estimates drawn from one million T cells were deemed underestimates.

The V and J ends lost 4 bases and 0 bases respectively, with 10 bases between them. The CDR3 contains 15 residues. Regarding this clonotype: Its antigen is unknown.

Each donor had around 9.2 milliliters of peripheral blood drawn. For the second PCR, which ran for 7 to 11 cycles, a sample-barcoded 5' primer and a J-beta primer mix were used. TCRdb re-called the 5' RACE reads through MiXCR, storing one row per CDR3 protein. The sample records fewer than 900,000 distinct CDR3 sequences, around 40% being singletons. The sample was blood. This sequence joins TRBV12-3 or TRBV12-4 and TRBJ1-5; D might be TRBD1 (6 bases). This sequence was found in a woman in her sixties or seventies in good health. The DNA of the CDR3 is TGTGCCAGCAGTTGGGGACACCTTAGCAATCAGCCCCAGCATTTT. Residues: CASSWGHLSNQPQHF.